These 21 T cell receptor beta chains originate from one sample sequenced in a study of a mutant IDH1 vaccine in newly diagnosed glioma. Profiling relied on immunoSEQ multiplex PCR, and the TCRdb table lists in-frame clones only, not all of them. The profile shows about 92,000 clones, about 80% of them singletons. The time point is: baseline, week 1 (first vaccination visit). As to treatment: pre-vaccination baseline after standard-of-care therapy. The sample was PBMCs, taken from a glioma patient treated with radiotherapy, temozolomide or both. These receptor sequences come from a woman in her fifties or sixties with glioma.

The chain couples TRBV27 to TRBJ2-7; maybe TRBD2 (6 bases). Between the trimmed V and J ends, which lost 5 bases and 1 base, there was a span of 15 bases. This CDR3 has 15 residues. CDR1 and CDR2 from the germline V gene are MNHEY and SMNVEV (reference sequence). The CDR3 DNA follows: TGTGCCAGCAGTCCCGGACGGGGGTGGTCCTACGAGCAGTACTTC. Translated, it gives CASSPGRGWSYEQYF.

This chain joins TRBV5-3 and TRBJ2-1, with TRBD1 matching over 7 bases. TRBV5-3 is given ORF status, its function remaining uncertain. V was clipped by 0 bases and J by 5 bases; unmatched bases: 14. CDR3 length: 18 residues. In nucleotides, the CDR3 is TGTGCCAGAAGCTTGGATGGAAAGGGACAGAGTGGACACAATGAGCAGTTCTTC. Translated: CARSLDGKGQSGHNEQFF.

The rearrangement uses TRBV6-5 and TRBJ2-7; 11 positions match TRBD1. The CDR3 loop spans 15 amino acids. Trimming at V came to 4 bases and at J to 6 bases, leaving 8 bases not matched to a gene. CDR1 is MNHEY, CDR2 SVGAGI, per germline. CDR3 nucleotides: TGTGCCAGCAGTTGGGAACGGACAGGGGGCGGCGAGCAGTACTTC. This sequence encodes CASSWERTGGGEQYF.

The genes are TRBV6-1 and TRBJ1-2; 12 positions agree with TRBD1. Germline trimming cut 6 bases from V and 6 bases from J; bases unmatched to any gene: 5. CDR3 size: 14 residues. Germline lookup yields CDR1 MNHNS and CDR2 SASEGT. DNA of the CDR3: TGTGCCAGCAGGGCAGGGACAGGGGGCCATGGCTACACCTTC. Translation gives CASRAGTGGHGYTF.

This clone has a count of ten or more. The V and J genes are TRBV29-1 and TRBJ1-1; D not resolved. CDR3 size: 14 residues. CDR1 and CDR2 (germline): SQVTM, ANQGSEA. Trimming cost V 5 bases and J 1 base, with 14 bases left between them. The CDR3 DNA reads TGCAGCGTTCAAGTCCGAGGCCAGAACACTGAAGCTTTCTTT. Encoded protein: CSVQVRGQNTEAFF.

This chain uses TRBV6-1 with TRBJ2-7; 7 bases map to TRBD2. CDR3 length: 12 amino acids. Germline V gene sequence: CDR1 MNHNS, CDR2 SASEGT. J gave up 5 bases and V 6 bases, and 4 bases lay outside the gene matches. CDR3 nucleotide sequence: TGTGCCAGCAGGGGGAGGGTTGACGAGCAGTACTTC. Protein: CASRGRVDEQYF.

The rearrangement links TRBV5-1 to TRBJ1-6; 10 nucleotides match TRBD1. The CDR3 loop spans 17 amino acids. J lost 9 bases, V lost 3 bases, and 12 bases had no gene match. The germline gives CDR1 SGHRS, CDR2 YFSETQ. CDR3 protein: CASSSTSADRGTSPLHF. The DNA of the CDR3 is TGCGCCAGCAGCTCCACCTCCGCGGACAGGGGGACTTCACCCCTCCACTTT.

The CDR3 sequence: CASSFGTRSGGNTIYF. CDR3 nucleotide sequence: TGTGCCAGTAGTTTTGGGACGAGGTCGGGAGGAAACACCATATATTTT. The V and J genes are TRBV19 and TRBJ1-3; tentatively, D is TRBD1 (5 bases). Trimming left V 5 bases short and J 4 bases short, with 18 bases between. The CDR3 sequence is 16 residues long. In germline, CDR1 is LNHDA, CDR2 SQIVND (reference sequence).

The rearrangement links TRBV7-8 to TRBJ1-5; D not resolved. The CDR3 contains 15 residues. Trimming took off 0 bases at V and 2 bases at J, with 8 bases between the two ends. Germline V gene data show CDR1 as SGHVS and CDR2 as FQNEAQ. The CDR3 here is CASSLARRRNQPQHF. The CDR3 coding sequence is TGTGCCAGCAGCTTAGCCCGCCGCCGCAATCAGCCCCAGCATTTT. Using reference TRBV7-8 and TRBJ1-5 for the parts outside the CDR3, the full variable domain is GAGVSQSPRYKVAKRGQDVALRCDPISGHVSLFWYQQALGQGPEFLTYFQNEAQLDKSGLPSDRFFAERPEGSVSTLKIQRTQQEDSAVYLCASSLARRRNQPQHFGDGTRLSIL.

V usage is TRBV4-1 and J usage is TRBJ1-2; D is possibly TRBD1 (5 bases). CDR3 length: 17 amino acids. V lost 0 bases and J 0 bases, leaving 14 bases between the germline ends. Germline V gene sequence: CDR1 MGHRA, CDR2 YSYEKL. CDR3 in DNA: TGCGCCAGCAGCCAAGATCCGGCGGGGGTGGCTAACTATGGCTACACCTTC. Amino acids: CASSQDPAGVANYGYTF.

The chain is built from TRBV29-1 and TRBJ1-4; 7 bases map to TRBD1. The CDR3 has 12 residues. From germline, CDR1 is SQVTM and CDR2 ANQGSEA. Losses at the gene ends were 7 bases for V and 5 bases for J; bases not matched to a gene: 4. The DNA for the CDR3 is TGCAGCGCCCAGGGGGGGAATGAAAAACTGTTTTTT. It codes for CSAQGGNEKLFF.

The genes are TRBV9 and TRBJ2-2, with D uncertain. V was trimmed by 0 bases and J by 2 bases, leaving 5 bases between them. The CDR3 is 14 amino acids. The germline V gene encodes CDR1 SGDLS and CDR2 YYNGEE. CDR3 residues: CASSVDKNTGELFF. The DNA for the CDR3 is TGTGCCAGCAGCGTAGACAAAAACACCGGGGAGCTGTTTTTT.

This chain joins TRBV19 and TRBJ1-2; 8 nucleotides align to TRBD1. Looked up from germline, CDR1 is LNHDA and CDR2 is SQIVND (reference sequence). J gave up 4 bases and V 6 bases, and 7 bases lay outside the gene matches. The CDR3 extends over 14 amino acids. The CDR3 sequence: CASRQQGGRYGYTF. The DNA of the CDR3 is TGTGCCAGTAGGCAACAGGGGGGTCGCTATGGCTACACCTTC.

This chain links TRBV7-9 with TRBJ1-2; 7 nucleotides line up with TRBD1. The CDR3 totals 15 residues. Germline CDR1 is SEHNR and CDR2 is FQNEAQ (reference sequence). J gave up 3 bases and V 0 bases, and 4 bases lay outside the gene matches. The CDR3 region is CASSLARGLDYGYTF. CDR3 coding DNA: TGTGCCAGCAGCTTAGCGAGGGGGCTCGACTATGGCTACACCTTC. The variable domain in full, completed from reference TRBV7-9 and TRBJ1-2, reads DTGVSQNPRHKITKRGQNVTFRCDPISEHNRLYWYRQTLGQGPEFLTYFQNEAQLEKSRLLSDRFSAERPKGSFSTLEIQRTEQGDSAMYLCASSLARGLDYGYTFGSGTRLTVV.

The chain carries TRBV10-3 and TRBJ1-3; possible D gene TRBD1, 6 bases. This CDR3 comprises 14 residues. Trimming took off 10 bases at V and 0 bases at J, with 13 bases between the two ends. Germline lookup yields CDR1 ENHRY and CDR2 SYGVKD. CDR3 in amino acids: CATGGGSSGNTIYF. The DNA for the CDR3 is TGTGCCACCGGGGGCGGTAGCTCTGGAAACACCATATATTTT.

The rearrangement links TRBV29-1 to TRBJ1-2, with no clear D. V was cut by 2 bases and J by 8 bases, with 9 bases left in between. CDR1 and CDR2 (germline): SQVTM, ANQGSEA. This CDR3 has 11 residues. CDR3 loop: CSVENLGGYTF. The CDR3 DNA reads as TGCAGCGTTGAAAACCTTGGGGGCTACACCTTC. Looking up the rest from reference TRBV29-1 and TRBJ1-2 gives the full variable domain: SAVISQKPSRDICQRGTSLTIQCQVDSQVTMMFWYRQQPGQSLTLIATANQGSEATYESGFVIDKFPISRPNLTFSTLTVSNMSPEDSSIYLCSVENLGGYTFGSGTRLTVV.

This chain uses TRBV19 with TRBJ1-5; 7 nucleotides line up with TRBD1. The CDR3 is made up of 15 amino acids. Germline CDR1 and CDR2: LNHDA and SQIVND (reference sequence). V was pared by 1 base and J by 7 bases, with 7 bases of the junction left unmatched. CDR3 residues: CASSIGGGRGQPQHF. The CDR3 coding sequence is TGTGCCAGTAGTATAGGAGGGGGCCGAGGACAGCCCCAGCATTTT.

The chain links TRBV4-3 to TRBJ2-1, with 8 positions matching TRBD2. Looked up from germline, CDR1 is LGHNA and CDR2 is YSLEER. V lost 0 bases to trimming and J lost 6 bases; unmatched junction nucleotides: 10. The CDR3 loop spans 17 amino acids. CDR3 residues: CASSQDPQRGSGNEQFF. DNA of the CDR3: TGCGCCAGCAGCCAAGATCCTCAGCGGGGGTCTGGCAATGAGCAGTTCTTC.

The J gene is TRBJ2-2, the V gene TRBV7-2; D is perhaps TRBD1 (6 bases). The V and J ends lost 5 bases and 4 bases respectively, with 14 bases between them. CDR1 SGHTA and CDR2 FQGNSA come from the germline V gene. This CDR3 comprises 15 residues. Here the CDR3 DNA reads TGTGCCAGCAGCGCTCAGGGGCCGGGCACCGGGGAGCTGTTTTTT. It translates to CASSAQGPGTGELFF. Supplemented by reference TRBV7-2 and TRBJ2-2, the full variable domain reads GAGVSQSPSNKVTEKGKDVELRCDPISGHTALYWYRQSLGQGLEFLIYFQGNSAPDKSGLPSDRFSAERTGGSVSTLTIQRTQQEDSAVYLCASSAQGPGTGELFFGEGSRLTVL.

J is TRBJ2-5 and V is TRBV5-1; D ambiguous. Germline CDR1 reads SGHRS; CDR2 reads YFSETQ. Trimming removed 2 bases at V and 2 bases at J, with 7 bases between. The CDR3 loop spans 13 amino acids. CDR3 sequence (DNA): TGCGCCAGCAGCTTCCTGGGACAAGAGACCCAGTACTTC. It codes for CASSFLGQETQYF.

The rearrangement uses TRBV30 and TRBJ2-5; possibly TRBD1 or TRBD2 for D (5 bases each). Trimming took 4 bases from V and 4 from J, leaving 16 bases between them. This CDR3 spans 14 amino acids. Germline V gives CDR1 GTSNPN, CDR2 SVGIG (reference sequence). The CDR3 DNA sequence: TGTGCCTGGATGGGGGAAACTCCCCGAGAGACCCAGTACTTC. Its translation: CAWMGETPRETQYF.